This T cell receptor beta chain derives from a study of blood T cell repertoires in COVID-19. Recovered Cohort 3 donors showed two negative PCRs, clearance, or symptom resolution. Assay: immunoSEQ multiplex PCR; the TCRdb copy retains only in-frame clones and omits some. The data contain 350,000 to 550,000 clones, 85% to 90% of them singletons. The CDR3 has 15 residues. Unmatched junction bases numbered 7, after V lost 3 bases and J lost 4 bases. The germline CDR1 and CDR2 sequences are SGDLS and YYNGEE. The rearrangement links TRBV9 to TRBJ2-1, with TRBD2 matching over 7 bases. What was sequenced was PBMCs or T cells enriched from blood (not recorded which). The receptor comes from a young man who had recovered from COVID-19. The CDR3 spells CASSAPSGTYNEQFF. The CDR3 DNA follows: TGTGCCAGCAGCGCTCCTAGCGGTACTTACAATGAGCAGTTCTTC.